These 7 T cell receptor beta chains originate from one sample sequenced in a study of Graves' ophthalmopathy and Graves' hyperthyroidism. TCR beta CDR3 regions were amplified from RNA transcripts. First-round RT-PCR relied on HTBI primers, and a second-round multiplex PCR came next. TCRdb used MiXCR to reprocess the multiplex PCR reads, holding one entry per CDR3 protein. Among 350,000 to 400,000 distinct CDR3 sequences listed, about 16% were seen once. Sequenced input: peripheral blood. The receptors stem from a woman aged 18-29 years with stable Graves' hyperthyroidism.

In this sample, this clonotype turned up many times. The chain has TRBV13 and TRBJ2-6; D is unresolved. Germline CDR1 is PRHDT and CDR2 is FYEKMQ (reference sequence). With 5 bases removed from V and 1 base from J, the gap between germline ends came to 6 bases. This CDR3 spans 14 amino acids. CDR3 amino acids: CASSPTSGANVLTF. The CDR3 DNA follows: TGTGCCAGCAGCCCCACTTCTGGGGCCAACGTCCTGACTTTC.

This clonotype was seen at least ten times. A junction end diverges from the germline sequence, so it may reflect a read error. The CDR3 spells CATSDARVYGLNF. The CDR3 coding sequence is TGTGCCACCAGTGATGCCCGAGTGTACGGGCTGAACTTC. V and J are TRBV24-1 and TRBJ2-5; unclear D gene. Germline CDR1 and CDR2: KGHDR and SFDVKD. The CDR3 runs 13 residues.

This clonotype has a handful of counts. V is TRBV6-1 and J is TRBJ2-5, with 13 bases identical to TRBD2. CDR3 length: 13 amino acids. V was pared by 8 bases and J by 10 bases, with 7 bases of the junction left unmatched. Germline CDR1 MNHNS, CDR2 SASEGT. CDR3 region: CASALGLAGSQYF. CDR3 coding DNA: TGTGCCAGCGCCCTGGGACTAGCGGGGAGCCAGTACTTC.

This clonotype was counted many times. The chain couples TRBV6-5 to TRBJ1-1, with TRBD1 matching over 7 bases. Germline V gene lookup returns CDR1 MNHEY and CDR2 SVGAGI. The J segment lost 4 bases and the V segment lost 2 bases, leaving 1 base of the junction unmatched. This CDR3 spans 13 amino acids. In DNA, the CDR3 is TGTGCCAGCAGTTACGCAGGGGGCACTGAAGCTTTCTTT. Its translation: CASSYAGGTEAFF.

The chain employs TRBV18 and TRBJ1-1; TRBD1 matches at 7 bases. Germline V gene lookup returns CDR1 KGHSH and CDR2 LQKENI. The CDR3 covers 14 residues. Unmatched junction bases numbered 8, after V lost 5 bases and J lost 5 bases. The CDR3 DNA reads TGTGCCAGCTCAGTAGGACAGGTCAATACTGAAGCTTTCTTT. Residues: CASSVGQVNTEAFF.

This clonotype has a count of ten or more. The chain recombines TRBV20-1 with TRBJ1-1; maybe TRBD1 (6 bases). V lost 3 bases and J lost 7, with 12 bases in between. This CDR3 region has 12 residues. Germline V CDR1 and CDR2: DFQATT, SNEGSKA (reference sequence). CDR3 coding DNA: TGCAGTGCTAGTATAACAGGGTTTGAAGCTTTCTTT. Translating gives CSASITGFEAFF.

This clonotype was picked up many times. V usage is TRBV6-1 and J usage is TRBJ2-7, with D perhaps being TRBD1 or TRBD2 (5 bases each). The CDR3 covers 10 residues. The germline CDR1 and CDR2 sequences are MNHNS and SASEGT. The V end was cut by 7 bases, the J end by 12 bases, with 13 bases between. Here the CDR3 reads CASMGVRGYF. The CDR3 DNA sequence: TGTGCCAGCATGGGGGTACGGGGGTACTTC.